The rows below give T cell receptor beta chains drawn from one sample of a study of T cells in Graves' hyperthyroidism and ophthalmopathy. TCRdb itself ran the multiplex PCR reads through MiXCR, one entry per CDR3 protein. The repertoire holds roughly 500,000 distinct CDR3 sequences, less than 25% seen once, with roughly 10% in the top ten. Specimen: blood. These receptors were obtained from a woman aged 25 to 39 with Graves' ophthalmopathy. CDR3s leave out the opening cysteine and the closing phenylalanine or tryptophan. Fields, in order: J gene, V gene, CDR3 protein.

TRBJ1-3 | TRBV12-3/TRBV12-4 | ASQFISGNTIY
TRBJ2-7 | TRBV3-1 | ASSQNAGTYYEQY
TRBJ1-5 | TRBV6-1 | ASRDDRGRNQPQH
TRBJ2-2 | TRBV5-1 | ASSLARSNTGELF
TRBJ1-3 | TRBV28 | ASSPTRNTIY
TRBJ1-1 | TRBV27 | ASSSSGTGRGKAF
TRBJ1-2 | TRBV20-1 | SADTGHVYGYT
TRBJ2-5 | TRBV6-1 | ASSQTGGLYQETQY
TRBJ1-2 | TRBV20-1 | SATLRGRLNYGYT
TRBJ1-1 | TRBV24-1 | ATRQGSSTEAF
TRBJ1-3 | TRBV30 | AWSGVDSNWLSGNTIY
TRBJ2-5 | TRBV2 | AGRQGETQY
TRBJ1-1 | TRBV19 | ASSMLDTIREAF
TRBJ1-1 | TRBV25-1 | ASSEGGWGSSTEAF
TRBJ2-5 | TRBV5-1 | ASSLNVQETQY
TRBJ2-2 | TRBV6-5 | ASSTNFVGELF
TRBJ1-2 | TRBV6-2/TRBV6-3 | ASRNGGTGGYT
TRBJ1-2 | TRBV20-1 | SARGFSEGASYGYT
TRBJ2-7 | TRBV5-1 | ASSYEEPSSYEQY
TRBJ2-7 | TRBV24-1 | ATSDSAREGEQY
TRBJ1-1 | TRBV12-3/TRBV12-4 | ASSFLRGEEAF
TRBJ1-1 | TRBV3-1 | ASSFTGKAF
TRBJ1-2 | TRBV11-2 | ASSLGGTAMSYGYT
TRBJ2-7 | TRBV10-3 | AISEPGGGRGISYEQY
TRBJ2-7 | TRBV12-3/TRBV12-4 | ASSPEGGRGLAYEQY
TRBJ1-3 | TRBV11-1 | ASSLASSVPAGNTIY
TRBJ2-4 | TRBV12-3/TRBV12-4 | ASSPFGAKNIQY
TRBJ1-1 | TRBV30 | AWSRDRGPTNTEAF
TRBJ2-7 | TRBV6-2/TRBV6-3 | ASCLAGVTYEQY
TRBJ2-5 | TRBV5-1 | ASSSGLAGAMETQY
TRBJ1-1 | TRBV27 | ASSESGWTEAF
TRBJ1-1 | TRBV6-1 | ASRDLRNTEAF
TRBJ2-6 | TRBV28 | ASSFVDARSGANVLT
TRBJ1-2 | TRBV27 | ASSSRQGSNYGYT
TRBJ2-7 | TRBV30 | AWSRGASYEQY
TRBJ1-1 | TRBV30 | AWSVWGLGGRTEAF
TRBJ2-7 | TRBV13 | ASSPRWGTGGPSVDYEQY
TRBJ1-1 | TRBV6-1 | ASRATMNTEAF
TRBJ2-3 | TRBV5-4 | ASSLASGASTDTQY
TRBJ1-1 | TRBV6-5 | ASSYRDRGLVEAF
TRBJ1-5 | TRBV18 | ASSTQESNQPQH